Listed here are 6 T cell receptor beta chains from one sample, sequenced in a study of metastatic and nonmetastatic thyroid tumors. TCRdb reassembled clones from the PCR reads with MiXCR. The table includes about 16,000 clones, about 22% detected once. Before thyroid surgery, none of the patients had received any treatment. Sequencing input: adjacent normal tissue. The receptors here all came from a female donor with papillary thyroid cancer or a benign thyroid nodule (not recorded which). Some clones in this sample may be carry-over from other donors' samples.

This chain links TRBV4-1 with TRBJ2-3; TRBD1 agrees at 7 bases. CDR1 and CDR2 from the germline V gene are MGHRA and YSYEKL. The length of the CDR3 is 15 residues. The trim removed 1 base at V and 0 bases at J, leaving 1 base unmatched. The CDR3 DNA reads TGCGCCAGCAGCCAAGCGGACAGGAGCACAGATACGCAGTATTTT. This gives the protein CASSQADRSTDTQYF.

The table lists this clone with a few counts. This chain uses TRBV28 with TRBJ2-2; D unclear. The CDR3 has 14 residues. Between the trimmed V and J ends, which lost 6 bases and 4 bases, there was a span of 12 bases. From germline, CDR1 is MDHEN and CDR2 SYDVKM. The CDR3 region is CASSVPGPTGELFF. In DNA form, the CDR3 reads TGTGCCAGCAGCGTCCCAGGACCCACCGGGGAGCTGTTTTTT.

The rearrangement joins TRBV5-5 to TRBJ1-6; no reliable D call. The CDR3 consists of 15 residues. V was shortened by 1 base and J by 9 bases, with 14 bases between the two germline ends. Germline V gene sequence: CDR1 SGHKS, CDR2 YYEKEE (reference sequence). The CDR3: CASSLYSTEISPLHF. The DNA of the CDR3 is TGTGCCAGCAGCTTGTATAGCACGGAGATTTCACCCCTCCACTTT. Full variable domain (rest looked up from reference TRBV5-5 and TRBJ1-6): DAGVTQSPTHLIKTRGQQVTLRCSPISGHKSVSWYQQVLGQGPQFIFQYYEKEERGRGNFPDRFSARQFPNYSSELNVNALLLGDSALYLCASSLYSTEISPLHFGNGTRLTVT.

V is TRBV12-3 or TRBV12-4 and J is TRBJ2-1; TRBD2 agrees at 7 bases. This CDR3 is built from 16 residues. With 2 bases clipped from V and 4 bases from J, the junction kept 8 bases outside the gene matches. The CDR3 is CASSLTTSGVYNEQFF. The CDR3 coding sequence is TGTGCCAGCAGTTTAACTACGAGCGGGGTATACAATGAGCAGTTCTTC.

Many counts were recorded for this clone. The chain is built from TRBV2 and TRBJ2-5, with 7 bases lining up with TRBD1. The CDR3 consists of 14 residues. Trimming took 4 bases from V and 4 from J; bases not matched to a gene: 6. Germline-derived CDR1 and CDR2 are SNHLY and FYNNEI. The CDR3 is CASSGTGGGETQYF. The CDR3 region has the DNA TGTGCCAGCAGTGGGACAGGTGGAGGAGAGACCCAGTACTTC.

The chain links TRBV24-1 to TRBJ2-7; TRBD1 agrees at 7 bases. CDR1 is KGHDR and CDR2 is SFDVKD in the germline V gene. Germline trimming cut 5 bases from V and 2 bases from J; bases unmatched to any gene: 5. The CDR3 sequence is 14 residues long. CDR3 in DNA: TGTGCCACCAGTGCCATAGGGGGCGCCTACGAGCAGTACTTC. Protein sequence: CATSAIGGAYEQYF.